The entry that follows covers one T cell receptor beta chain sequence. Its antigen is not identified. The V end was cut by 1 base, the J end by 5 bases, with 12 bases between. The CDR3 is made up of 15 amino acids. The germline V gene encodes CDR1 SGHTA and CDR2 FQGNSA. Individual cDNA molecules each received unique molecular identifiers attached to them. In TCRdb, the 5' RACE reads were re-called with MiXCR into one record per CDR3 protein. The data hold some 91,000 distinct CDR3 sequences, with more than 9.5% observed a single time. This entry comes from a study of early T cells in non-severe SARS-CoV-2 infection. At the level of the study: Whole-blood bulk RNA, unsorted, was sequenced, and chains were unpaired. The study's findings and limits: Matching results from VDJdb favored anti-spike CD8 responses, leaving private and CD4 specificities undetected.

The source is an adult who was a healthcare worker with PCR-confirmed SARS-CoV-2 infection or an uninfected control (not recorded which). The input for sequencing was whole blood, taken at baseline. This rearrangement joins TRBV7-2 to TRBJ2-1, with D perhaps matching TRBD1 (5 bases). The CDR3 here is CASSLGGVINNEQFF. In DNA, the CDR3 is TGTGCCAGCAGCTTAGGGGGCGTAATAAACAATGAGCAGTTCTTC.